These 5 T cell receptor beta chains share one sample of origin, sequenced in a study of cytomegalovirus exposure and HLA in healthy donors. The primer mix had 60 Vbeta and 13 Jbeta primers. Method: immunoSEQ multiplex PCR; TCRdb's copy keeps in-frame clones and lacks some. The table records approximately 50,000 clones, around 81% of them present only once. Specimen: PBMCs. These receptors were collected from a boy younger than 18 in good health and CMV-seropositive.

The gene calls are TRBV5-4 and TRBJ2-2; 8 bases map to TRBD1. This CDR3 is 15 amino acids long. Germline V gene lookup returns CDR1 SGHNT and CDR2 YYREEE (reference sequence). With 1 base clipped from V and 3 bases from J, the junction kept 2 bases outside the gene matches. Here the CDR3 DNA reads TGTGCCAGCAGCTTGCAACAGGGGGACACCGGGGAGCTGTTTTTT. Protein sequence: CASSLQQGDTGELFF.

The chain recombines TRBV6-1 with TRBJ1-2; D gene ambiguous. Trimming took off 3 bases at V and 8 bases at J, with 7 bases between the two ends. Germline values: CDR1 MNHNS, CDR2 SASEGT. The CDR3 consists of 11 residues. The CDR3 DNA reads TGTGCCAGCAGTGATGGAGGAGGCTACACCTTC. Its translation is CASSDGGGYTF.

This chain uses TRBV11-3 with TRBJ2-1, with 11 bases identical to TRBD2. The CDR3 is made up of 14 amino acids. The V and J ends lost 3 bases and 8 bases, in that order; junction bases with no gene match: 3. The V gene's germline CDR1 is SGHNT and CDR2 YENEEA. The CDR3 DNA follows: TGTGCCAGCAGCTTCACTAGCGGGGGACATGAGCAGTTCTTC. Amino acid sequence: CASSFTSGGHEQFF.

The V call is TRBV6-1, the J call TRBJ2-7, with D perhaps TRBD1 (5 bases). The CDR3 contains 15 residues. Germline V gives CDR1 MNHNS, CDR2 SASEGT. Trimming left V 4 bases short and J 5 bases short, with 18 bases between. CDR3 sequence: CASSARIQGRDEQYF. The CDR3 nucleotides are TGTGCCAGCAGTGCGCGGATCCAGGGAAGGGACGAGCAGTACTTC.

The chain employs TRBV19 and TRBJ2-7, with 8 bases identical to TRBD2. With V trimmed by 7 bases and J by 2 bases, 10 bases remained unmatched. CDR1 and CDR2 (germline): LNHDA, SQIVND (reference sequence). This CDR3 comprises 15 residues. The CDR3 region is CASNLGTGGAYEQYF. The CDR3 DNA sequence: TGTGCCAGTAATTTAGGCACGGGGGGGGCCTACGAGCAGTACTTC.